The 2 T cell receptor beta chains below were found in one sample sequenced in a study of response to subunit inactivated influenza vaccine. TCRdb re-called the RT-PCR reads with MiXCR, one entry per CDR3 protein. This sample has 710,000 or so distinct CDR3 sequences, with roughly 14% found just once. The sample was PBMCs from blood, taken 11 to 12 days after vaccination. Every receptor here comes from a man in his forties or fifties who received an inactivated influenza vaccine.

The rearrangement links TRBV20-1 to TRBJ2-7; 12 bases are a match to TRBD2. With V trimmed by 5 bases and J by 3 bases, 8 bases remained unmatched. Looked up from germline, CDR1 is DFQATT and CDR2 is SNEGSKA (reference sequence). This CDR3 comprises 15 residues. The CDR3 here is CSARLAGVGGYEQYF. The CDR3 DNA reads as TGCAGTGCTCGACTAGCGGGAGTCGGAGGCTACGAGCAGTACTTC.

This clonotype was detected ten times or more. V and J are TRBV20-1 and TRBJ2-5; 10 bases line up with TRBD2. V was pared by 3 bases and J by 4 bases, with 2 bases of the junction left unmatched. Germline loops: CDR1 DFQATT, CDR2 SNEGSKA (reference sequence). The CDR3 totals 13 residues. This CDR3 reads CSARLAGVETQYF. In DNA, the CDR3 is TGCAGTGCTAGGCTAGCGGGAGTAGAGACCCAGTACTTC.